This TCR beta chain originates from a study of T cell responses to AZD1222 COVID-19 vaccine. Trimming shortened V by 5 bases and J by 5 bases, and 15 bases separated the two germline ends. CDR3 size: 14 residues. Germline loops: CDR1 SGHAT, CDR2 FQNNGV. The protocol was immunoSEQ multiplex PCR, while the TCRdb copy is restricted to in-frame clones and leaves out a portion. The repertoire holds approximately 150,000 clones, with about nine tenths as singletons. The genes are TRBV11-2 and TRBJ1-2; D not resolved. This TCR derives from an adult in good health. The material was peripheral blood, obtained on day 0 of AZD1222 vaccination. The CDR3 nucleotides are TGTGCCAGCAGCCCTAGGCCATCAGGTTATGGCTACACCTTC. This gives the protein CASSPRPSGYGYTF.